One sample yielded the 20 T cell receptor beta chains listed below, sequenced in a study of beta chain features in type 1 diabetes. No antigens are known for them. Whole-study findings and limits: TCRB CDR3 length was moderately but significantly reduced in all four CD4+ subsets of Type 1 diabetes patients.

As every portion of the isolated RNA was reverse transcribed, the sequencing read expressed TCRB transcripts. TCRdb keeps only in-frame clones here, not all; method: immunoSEQ multiplex PCR. The data contain 140,000 to 150,000 clones, approximately 13% of them seen just once; the ten biggest clones take up under 1.5%. Material for sequencing was central memory CD4+ T cells from blood. All receptors derive from a man aged 18 to 30 with type 1 diabetes.

The chain uses TRBV29-1 and TRBJ2-1; D uncertain. The CDR3 covers 14 residues. Trimming left V 0 bases short and J 8 bases short, with 14 bases between. From germline, CDR1 is SQVTM and CDR2 ANQGSEA. CDR3 residues: CSVEDSTGVDEQFF. The DNA for the CDR3 is TGCAGCGTTGAAGATTCGACGGGTGTGGATGAGCAGTTCTTC.

This chain joins TRBV11-3 and TRBJ2-1, with D perhaps matching TRBD2 (5 bases). V shed 1 base and J shed 1 base, with 11 bases lying between them. The CDR3 contains 16 residues. CDR1 SGHNT and CDR2 YENEEA come from the germline V gene. CDR3 coding DNA: TGTGCCAGCAGCTTAGCCCAGACGGGGTCCTACAATGAGCAGTTCTTC. The encoded protein is CASSLAQTGSYNEQFF. The full variable domain, completed using reference TRBV11-3 and TRBJ2-1, is EAGVVQSPRYKIIEKKQPVAFWCNPISGHNTLYWYLQNLGQGPELLIRYENEEAVDDSQLPKDRFSAERLKGVDSTLKIQPAELGDSAVYLCASSLAQTGSYNEQFFGPGTRLTVL.

This clone was observed many times. The gene calls are TRBV28 and TRBJ2-7; 11 bases line up with TRBD2. Per the germline V gene, CDR1 is MDHEN and CDR2 is SYDVKM. After removal of 4 bases from V and 2 bases from J, the junction contained 7 bases not matched to a gene. The length of the CDR3 is 16 residues. CDR3 in DNA: TGTGCCAGCAGTTCCCCGACTAGCGGGGTGCCCTACGAGCAGTACTTC. Protein sequence: CASSSPTSGVPYEQYF.

This chain connects TRBV4-1 to TRBJ2-1; the match to TRBD1 covers 7 bases. J lost 6 bases, V lost 2 bases, and 13 bases had no gene match. The CDR3 extends over 17 amino acids. Per the germline V gene, CDR1 is MGHRA and CDR2 is YSYEKL. In nucleotides, the CDR3 is TGCGCCAGCAGCCAATTGGTGAGTGAGACAGGGACCAATGAGCAGTTCTTC. This translates into CASSQLVSETGTNEQFF.

V gene TRBV13 combines with J gene TRBJ2-7; D is undetermined. The CDR3 totals 16 residues. V was shortened by 5 bases and J by 4 bases, with 21 bases between the two germline ends. CDR1 and CDR2 from the germline V gene are PRHDT and FYEKMQ (reference sequence). The CDR3 sequence: CASSPGGSRAPYEQYF. CDR3 nucleotide sequence: TGTGCCAGCAGCCCCGGCGGTAGTAGGGCCCCATACGAGCAGTACTTC.

This clone was seen only a few times. The V and J genes are TRBV4-1 and TRBJ1-2, with 8 bases lining up with TRBD1. The CDR3 sequence is 15 residues long. The V gene end was trimmed by 2 bases and the J gene end by 2 bases; junction bases not matched to a gene: 4. CDR1 and CDR2 (germline): MGHRA, YSYEKL. DNA for the CDR3: TGCGCCAGCAGCCAACCGGACAGGGAAAACTATGGCTACACCTTC. Translating it yields CASSQPDRENYGYTF.

There are a few counts of this clone. The chain recombines TRBV7-9 with TRBJ1-1; D gene unclear. CDR3 length: 13 residues. Germline lookup yields CDR1 SEHNR and CDR2 FQNEAQ (reference sequence). V lost 5 bases and J lost 2, with 9 bases in between. The CDR3: CASSLRANTEAFF. The CDR3 DNA reads TGTGCCAGCAGCCTGCGGGCCAACACTGAAGCTTTCTTT.

CDR3 coding DNA: TGTGCCAGCAGTTTGTCGGGGTTGGCCTTGGAGCAGTACTTC. Translating it yields CASSLSGLALEQYF. The gene calls are TRBV27 and TRBJ2-7, with a weak D call TRBD2 (5 bases). V gave up 3 bases and J gave up 7 bases, with 16 bases separating them. The CDR3 runs 14 residues. Per germline, CDR1 MNHEY and CDR2 SMNVEV (reference sequence).

This clone was detected many times. This chain uses TRBV14 with TRBJ2-3; D remains unclear. The CDR3 is made up of 14 amino acids. Germline loops: CDR1 SGHDN, CDR2 FVKESK. V shed 1 base and J shed 1 base, with 6 bases lying between them. CDR3 sequence (DNA): TGTGCCAGCAGCCAAGTAGGTGGCACAGATACGCAGTATTTT. This gives the protein CASSQVGGTDTQYF.

V usage is TRBV5-1 and J usage is TRBJ1-1; D remains unclear. The germline V gene has CDR1 SGHRS and CDR2 YFSETQ. Trimming left V 4 bases short and J 1 base short, with 14 bases between. The CDR3 runs 15 residues. CDR3 sequence: CASSQSGERNTEAFF. CDR3 nucleotides: TGCGCCAGCAGCCAGAGCGGGGAAAGGAACACTGAAGCTTTCTTT.

The V and J genes are TRBV25-1 and TRBJ2-1; TRBD2 agrees at 10 bases. V gave up 4 bases and J gave up 6 bases; unmatched junction bases: 9. The CDR3 consists of 16 residues. Germline V CDR1 and CDR2: MGHDK, SYGVNS. CDR3 region: CASSVLTSGAPNEQFF. CDR3 DNA sequence: TGTGCCAGCAGTGTCCTAACTAGCGGGGCGCCCAATGAGCAGTTCTTC.

V and J are TRBV5-6 and TRBJ2-3; perhaps TRBD2 as D (6 bases). V was cut by 3 bases and J by 5 bases, with 16 bases left in between. The CDR3 loop spans 15 amino acids. Germline loops: CDR1 SGHDT, CDR2 YYEEEE. The CDR3 DNA is TGTGCCAGCAGCTCGGGGGACCCCCGTGGAGATACGCAGTATTTT. Protein sequence: CASSSGDPRGDTQYF.

V gene TRBV19 combines with J gene TRBJ2-5; weak D call: TRBD2 (5 bases). The germline V gene has CDR1 LNHDA and CDR2 SQIVND (reference sequence). This CDR3 contains 16 residues. V shed 0 bases and J shed 5 bases, with 16 bases lying between them. As DNA, the CDR3 is TGTGCCAGTAGTATAGAGCCCGGGTACCGAGGGGAGACCCAGTACTTC. Encoded protein: CASSIEPGYRGETQYF.

This clone was seen a handful of times. The V call is TRBV10-3, the J call TRBJ1-1; 9 nucleotides align to TRBD1. Losses at the gene ends were 11 bases for V and 2 bases for J; bases not matched to a gene: 9. The CDR3 has 14 amino acids. Germline V gene sequence: CDR1 ENHRY, CDR2 SYGVKD. CDR3 sequence reads: CAVGMDRGNTEAFF. The CDR3 region has the DNA TGTGCCGTCGGCATGGACAGGGGTAACACTGAAGCTTTCTTT.

This clone appeared many times. This chain joins TRBV11-3 and TRBJ2-3, with 11 positions matching TRBD2. Germline values: CDR1 SGHNT, CDR2 YENEEA. The length of the CDR3 is 18 residues. Trimming at V came to 8 bases and at J to 0 bases, leaving 13 bases not matched to a gene. CDR3 loop: CASALGASGGTSTDTQYF. CDR3 in DNA: TGTGCCAGCGCCTTAGGAGCTAGCGGGGGGACTAGCACAGATACGCAGTATTTT.

This chain links TRBV7-2 with TRBJ1-2; the match to TRBD1 covers 9 bases. After removal of 5 bases from V and 1 base from J, the junction contained 5 bases not matched to a gene. Germline V gene sequence: CDR1 SGHTA, CDR2 FQGNSA. The CDR3 length is 15 residues. The CDR3 sequence is CASSPRTGDNYGYTF. CDR3 coding DNA: TGTGCCAGCAGCCCAAGGACAGGGGATAACTATGGCTACACCTTC.

This clone was picked up one time. The V and J genes are TRBV7-9 and TRBJ1-1; D is ambiguous. V shed 4 bases and J shed 9 bases, with 9 bases lying between them. Germline CDR1 is SEHNR and CDR2 is FQNEAQ (reference sequence). The CDR3 loop spans 11 amino acids. CDR3 coding DNA: TGTGCCAGCAGCTCCATAGATAAAGCTTTCTTT. This codes for CASSSIDKAFF. The full variable domain, rest sourced from reference TRBV7-9 and TRBJ1-1, is DTGVSQNPRHKITKRGQNVTFRCDPISEHNRLYWYRQTLGQGPEFLTYFQNEAQLEKSRLLSDRFSAERPKGSFSTLEIQRTEQGDSAMYLCASSSIDKAFFGQGTRLTVV.

The chain employs TRBV19 and TRBJ2-7; D may correspond to TRBD1 or TRBD2 (5 bases each). V lost 10 bases and J lost 4, with 23 bases in between. This CDR3 comprises 15 residues. The germline CDR1 and CDR2 sequences are LNHDA and SQIVND (reference sequence). The CDR3 coding sequence is TGTGCCACCAAAAGACCGGGACGGGATGGATACGAGCAGTACTTC. Amino acid sequence: CATKRPGRDGYEQYF.

The chain is built from TRBV2 and TRBJ2-2; D is unclear. Germline V gives CDR1 SNHLY, CDR2 FYNNEI. This CDR3 is built from 14 residues. Trimming removed 4 bases from V and 0 bases from J, with 6 bases in between. The CDR3 nucleotides read TGTGCCAGCAGTGGATCCACGAACACCGGGGAGCTGTTTTTT. Translated, it gives CASSGSTNTGELFF.

CDR3 in DNA: TGTGCCAGCTCTAAAGGGGACAGGGGATACGAGCAGTACTTC. Translation: CASSKGDRGYEQYF. The chain carries TRBV18 and TRBJ2-7; 10 bases match TRBD1. V lost 6 bases to trimming and J lost 4 bases; unmatched junction nucleotides: 6. Germline loops: CDR1 KGHSH, CDR2 LQKENI. The CDR3 loop spans 14 amino acids.